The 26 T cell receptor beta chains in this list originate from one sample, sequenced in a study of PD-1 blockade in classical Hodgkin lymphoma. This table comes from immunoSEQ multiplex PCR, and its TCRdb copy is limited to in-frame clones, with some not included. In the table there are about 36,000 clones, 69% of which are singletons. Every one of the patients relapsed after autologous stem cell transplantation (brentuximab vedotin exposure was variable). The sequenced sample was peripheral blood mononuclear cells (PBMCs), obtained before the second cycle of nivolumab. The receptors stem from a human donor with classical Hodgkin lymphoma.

CDR3 sequence reads: CASSLGSPYNEQFF. For the CDR3, the DNA is TGCGCCAGCAGCTTGGGATCACCCTACAATGAGCAGTTCTTC. The chain uses TRBV5-1 and TRBJ2-1; D call uncertain. The ends were cut back, 0 bases at V and 2 bases at J, with 6 bases in the middle. Germline V gene lookup returns CDR1 SGHRS and CDR2 YFSETQ. The CDR3 is 14 amino acids.

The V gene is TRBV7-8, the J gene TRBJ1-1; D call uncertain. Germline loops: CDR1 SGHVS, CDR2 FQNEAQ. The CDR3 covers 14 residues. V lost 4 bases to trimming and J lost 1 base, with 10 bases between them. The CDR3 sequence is CASSSQTENTEAFF. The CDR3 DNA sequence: TGTGCCAGCAGCTCCCAAACAGAGAACACTGAAGCTTTCTTT. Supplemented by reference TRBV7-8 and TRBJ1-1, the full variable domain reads GAGVSQSPRYKVAKRGQDVALRCDPISGHVSLFWYQQALGQGPEFLTYFQNEAQLDKSGLPSDRFFAERPEGSVSTLKIQRTQQEDSAVYLCASSSQTENTEAFFGQGTRLTVV.

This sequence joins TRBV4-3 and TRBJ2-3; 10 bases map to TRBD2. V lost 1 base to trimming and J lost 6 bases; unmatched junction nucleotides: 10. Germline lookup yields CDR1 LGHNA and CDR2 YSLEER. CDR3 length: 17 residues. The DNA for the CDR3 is TGCGCCAGCAGCCAAGCTGTATTAGCGGGAGGTGGCGATACGCAGTATTTT. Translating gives CASSQAVLAGGGDTQYF.

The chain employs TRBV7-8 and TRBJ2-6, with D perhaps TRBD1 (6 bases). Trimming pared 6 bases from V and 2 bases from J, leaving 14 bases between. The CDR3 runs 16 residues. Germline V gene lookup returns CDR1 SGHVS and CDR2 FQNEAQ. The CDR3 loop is CASSYTGRTGANVLTF. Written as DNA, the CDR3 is TGTGCCAGCAGTTACACAGGGAGAACTGGGGCCAACGTCCTGACTTTC.

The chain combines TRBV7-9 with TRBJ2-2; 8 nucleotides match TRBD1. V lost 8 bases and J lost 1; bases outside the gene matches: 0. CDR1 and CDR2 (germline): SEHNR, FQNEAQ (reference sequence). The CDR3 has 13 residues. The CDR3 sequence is CASGTGNTGELFF. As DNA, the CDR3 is TGTGCCAGCGGGACAGGGAACACCGGGGAGCTGTTTTTT.

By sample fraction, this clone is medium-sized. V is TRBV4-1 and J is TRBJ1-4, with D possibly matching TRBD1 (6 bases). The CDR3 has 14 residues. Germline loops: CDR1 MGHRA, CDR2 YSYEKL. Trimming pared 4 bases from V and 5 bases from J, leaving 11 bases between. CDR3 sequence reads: CASSPLDSNEKLFF. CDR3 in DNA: TGCGCCAGCAGCCCGCTGGACAGCAATGAAAAACTGTTTTTT.

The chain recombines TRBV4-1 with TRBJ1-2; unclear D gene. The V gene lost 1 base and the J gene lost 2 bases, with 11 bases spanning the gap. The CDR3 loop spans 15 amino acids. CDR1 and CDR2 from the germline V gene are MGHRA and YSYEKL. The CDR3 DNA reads TGCGCCAGCAGCCAAGTTTTGAATCTGAACTATGGCTACACCTTC. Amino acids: CASSQVLNLNYGYTF.

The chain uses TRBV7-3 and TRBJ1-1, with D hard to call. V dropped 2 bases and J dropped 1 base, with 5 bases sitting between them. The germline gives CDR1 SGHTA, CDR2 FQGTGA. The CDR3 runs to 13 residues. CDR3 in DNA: TGTGCCAGCAGCTTATCCGGGAACACTGAAGCTTTCTTT. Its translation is CASSLSGNTEAFF.

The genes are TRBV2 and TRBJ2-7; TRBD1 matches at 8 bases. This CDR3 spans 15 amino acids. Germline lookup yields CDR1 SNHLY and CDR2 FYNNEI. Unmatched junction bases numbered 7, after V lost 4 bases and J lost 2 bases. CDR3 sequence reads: CASSVLGQGPYEQYF. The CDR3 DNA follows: TGTGCCAGCAGTGTACTTGGACAGGGACCCTACGAGCAGTACTTC.

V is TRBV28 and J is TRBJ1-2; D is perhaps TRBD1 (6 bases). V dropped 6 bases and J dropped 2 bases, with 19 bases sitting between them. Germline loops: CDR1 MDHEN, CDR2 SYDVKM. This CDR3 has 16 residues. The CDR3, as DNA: TGTGCCAGCAGCCTCGGACCAATAGGGGGGAACTATGGCTACACCTTC. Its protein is CASSLGPIGGNYGYTF.

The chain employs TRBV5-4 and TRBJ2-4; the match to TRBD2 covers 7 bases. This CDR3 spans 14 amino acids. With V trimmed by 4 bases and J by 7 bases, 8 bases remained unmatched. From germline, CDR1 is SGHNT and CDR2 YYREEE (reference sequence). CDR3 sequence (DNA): TGTGCCAGCAGCATAAGCGGGGCTAGGAACATTCAGTACTTC. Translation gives CASSISGARNIQYF.

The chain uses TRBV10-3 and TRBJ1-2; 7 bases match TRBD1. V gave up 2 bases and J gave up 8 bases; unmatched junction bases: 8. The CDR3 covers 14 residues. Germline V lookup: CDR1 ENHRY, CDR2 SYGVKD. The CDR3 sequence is CAISERDRERGYTF. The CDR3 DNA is TGTGCCATCAGTGAGCGAGACAGGGAGCGCGGCTACACCTTC.

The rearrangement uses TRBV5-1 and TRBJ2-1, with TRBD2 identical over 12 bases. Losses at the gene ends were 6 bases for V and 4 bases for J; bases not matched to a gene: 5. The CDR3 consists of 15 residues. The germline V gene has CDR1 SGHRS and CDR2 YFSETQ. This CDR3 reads CASKSGLAGYNEQFF. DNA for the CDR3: TGCGCCAGCAAGTCCGGACTAGCGGGATACAATGAGCAGTTCTTC.

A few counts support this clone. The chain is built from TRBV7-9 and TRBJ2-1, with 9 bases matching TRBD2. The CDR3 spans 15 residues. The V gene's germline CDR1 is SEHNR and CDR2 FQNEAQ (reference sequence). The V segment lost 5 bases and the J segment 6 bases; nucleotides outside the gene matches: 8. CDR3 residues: CASSPSGRWTNEQFF. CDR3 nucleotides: TGTGCCAGCAGCCCAAGCGGGAGGTGGACCAATGAGCAGTTCTTC.

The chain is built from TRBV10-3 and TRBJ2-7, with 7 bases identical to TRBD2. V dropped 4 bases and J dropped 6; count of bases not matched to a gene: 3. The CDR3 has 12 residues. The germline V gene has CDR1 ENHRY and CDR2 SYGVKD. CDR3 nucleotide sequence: TGTGCCATCAGTGGGACTAGGGTCGAGCAGTACTTC. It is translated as CAISGTRVEQYF.

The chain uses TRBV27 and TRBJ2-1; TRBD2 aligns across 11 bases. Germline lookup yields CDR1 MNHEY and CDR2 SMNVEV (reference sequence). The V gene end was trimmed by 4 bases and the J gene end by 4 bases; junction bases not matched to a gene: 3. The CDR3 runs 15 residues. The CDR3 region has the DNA TGTGCCAGCAGTTCCGGGACTAGCGGATACAATGAGCAGTTCTTC. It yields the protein CASSSGTSGYNEQFF.

The CDR3 sequence is CASSTKGRIDEQFF. CDR3 DNA: TGTGCCAGCAGCACCAAGGGAAGGATTGATGAGCAGTTCTTC. The chain employs TRBV11-2 and TRBJ2-1; D gene unclear. This CDR3 is built from 14 residues. The V gene lost 5 bases and the J gene lost 8 bases, with 16 bases spanning the gap. CDR1 and CDR2 (germline): SGHAT, FQNNGV.

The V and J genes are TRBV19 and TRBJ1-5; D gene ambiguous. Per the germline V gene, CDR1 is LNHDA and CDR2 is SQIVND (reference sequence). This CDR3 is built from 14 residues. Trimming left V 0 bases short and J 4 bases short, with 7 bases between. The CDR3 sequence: CASSIDGRNQPQHF. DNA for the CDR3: TGTGCCAGTAGTATAGATGGACGGAATCAGCCCCAGCATTTT.

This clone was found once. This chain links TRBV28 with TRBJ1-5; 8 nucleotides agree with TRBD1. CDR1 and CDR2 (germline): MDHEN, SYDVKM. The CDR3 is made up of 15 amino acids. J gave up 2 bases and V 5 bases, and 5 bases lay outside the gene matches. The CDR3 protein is CASSPTGQGNQPQHF. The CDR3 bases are TGTGCCAGCAGTCCCACGGGACAGGGCAATCAGCCCCAGCATTTT.

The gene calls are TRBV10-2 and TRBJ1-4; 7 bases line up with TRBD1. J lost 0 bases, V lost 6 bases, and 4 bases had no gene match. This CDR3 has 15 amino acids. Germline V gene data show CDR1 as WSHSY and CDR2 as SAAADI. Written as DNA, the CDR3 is TGCGCCAGCAGCCCTGGACAGGCAACTAATGAAAAACTGTTTTTT. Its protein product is CASSPGQATNEKLFF.

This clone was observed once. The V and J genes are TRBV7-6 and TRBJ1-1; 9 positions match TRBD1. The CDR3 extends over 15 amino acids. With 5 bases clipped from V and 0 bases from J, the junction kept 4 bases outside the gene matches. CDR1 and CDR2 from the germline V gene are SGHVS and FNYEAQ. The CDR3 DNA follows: TGTGCCAGCAGCCCAACAGGGGGCGTGAACACTGAAGCTTTCTTT. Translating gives CASSPTGGVNTEAFF.

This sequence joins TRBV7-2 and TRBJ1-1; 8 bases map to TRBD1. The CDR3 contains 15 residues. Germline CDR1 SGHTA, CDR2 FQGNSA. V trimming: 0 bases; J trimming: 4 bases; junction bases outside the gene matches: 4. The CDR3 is CASSLAPTGGTEAFF. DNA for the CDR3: TGTGCCAGCAGCTTAGCCCCTACAGGGGGCACTGAAGCTTTCTTT.

CDR3 loop: CASSHQARGDTQYF. DNA of the CDR3: TGTGCCAGCAGCCATCAGGCCCGAGGAGATACGCAGTATTTT. This chain links TRBV28 with TRBJ2-3; no reliable D call. The germline V and J ends were trimmed by 6 bases and 5 bases, with 15 bases remaining between them. Per germline, CDR1 MDHEN and CDR2 SYDVKM. This CDR3 has 14 amino acids.

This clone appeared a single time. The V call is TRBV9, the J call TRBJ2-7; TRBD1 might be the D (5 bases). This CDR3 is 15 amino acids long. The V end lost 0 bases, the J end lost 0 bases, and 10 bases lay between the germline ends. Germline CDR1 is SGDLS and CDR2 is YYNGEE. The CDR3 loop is CASSVEAGPSYEQYF. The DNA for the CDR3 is TGTGCCAGCAGCGTAGAGGCAGGGCCCTCCTACGAGCAGTACTTC.

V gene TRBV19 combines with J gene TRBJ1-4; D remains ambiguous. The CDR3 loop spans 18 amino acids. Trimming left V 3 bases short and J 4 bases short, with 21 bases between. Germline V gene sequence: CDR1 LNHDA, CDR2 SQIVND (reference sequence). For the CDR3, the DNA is TGTGCCAGTAGTATCGCCGGGATCGACAACTATGTTAATGAAAAACTGTTTTTT. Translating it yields CASSIAGIDNYVNEKLFF.

In DNA, the CDR3 is TGTGCCAGCAGCTTCTTGCAACAGGGTGGATACGAGCAGTACTTC. This encodes CASSFLQQGGYEQYF. The chain carries TRBV7-9 and TRBJ2-7; TRBD1 might be the D (6 bases). V was pared by 3 bases and J by 4 bases, with 16 bases between. The CDR3 loop spans 15 amino acids. CDR1 and CDR2 from the germline V gene are SEHNR and FQNEAQ (reference sequence).